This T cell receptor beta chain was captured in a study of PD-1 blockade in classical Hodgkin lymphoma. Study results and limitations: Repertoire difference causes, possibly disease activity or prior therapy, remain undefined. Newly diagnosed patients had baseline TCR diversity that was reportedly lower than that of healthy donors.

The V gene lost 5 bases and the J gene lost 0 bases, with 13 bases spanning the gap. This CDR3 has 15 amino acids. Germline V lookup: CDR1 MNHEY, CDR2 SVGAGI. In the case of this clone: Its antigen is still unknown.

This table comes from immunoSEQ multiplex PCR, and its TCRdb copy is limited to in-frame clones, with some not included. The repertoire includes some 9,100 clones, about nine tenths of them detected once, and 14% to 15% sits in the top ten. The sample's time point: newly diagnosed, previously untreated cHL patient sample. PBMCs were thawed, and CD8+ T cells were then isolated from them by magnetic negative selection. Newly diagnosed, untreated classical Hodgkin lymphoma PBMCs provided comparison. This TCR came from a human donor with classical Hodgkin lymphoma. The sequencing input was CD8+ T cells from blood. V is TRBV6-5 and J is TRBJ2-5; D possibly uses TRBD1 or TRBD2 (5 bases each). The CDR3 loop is CASSQYWGYQETQYF. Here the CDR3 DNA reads TGTGCCAGCAGTCAATATTGGGGGTACCAAGAGACCCAGTACTTC.